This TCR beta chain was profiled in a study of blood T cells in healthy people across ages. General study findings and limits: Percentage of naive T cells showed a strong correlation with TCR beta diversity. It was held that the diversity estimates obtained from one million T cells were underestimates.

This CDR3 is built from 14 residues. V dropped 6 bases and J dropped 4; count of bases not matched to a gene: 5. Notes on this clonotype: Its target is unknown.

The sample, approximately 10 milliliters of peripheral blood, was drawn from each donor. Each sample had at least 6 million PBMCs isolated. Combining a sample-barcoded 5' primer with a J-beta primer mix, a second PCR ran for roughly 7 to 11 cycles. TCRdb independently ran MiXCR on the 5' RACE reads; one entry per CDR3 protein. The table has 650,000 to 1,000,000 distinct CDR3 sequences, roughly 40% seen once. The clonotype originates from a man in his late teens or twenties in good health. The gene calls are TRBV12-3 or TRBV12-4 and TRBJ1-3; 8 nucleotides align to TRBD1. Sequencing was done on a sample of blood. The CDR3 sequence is CASRPGGSGNTIYF. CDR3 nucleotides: TGTGCCAGCAGACCAGGGGGCTCGGGAAACACCATATATTTT.